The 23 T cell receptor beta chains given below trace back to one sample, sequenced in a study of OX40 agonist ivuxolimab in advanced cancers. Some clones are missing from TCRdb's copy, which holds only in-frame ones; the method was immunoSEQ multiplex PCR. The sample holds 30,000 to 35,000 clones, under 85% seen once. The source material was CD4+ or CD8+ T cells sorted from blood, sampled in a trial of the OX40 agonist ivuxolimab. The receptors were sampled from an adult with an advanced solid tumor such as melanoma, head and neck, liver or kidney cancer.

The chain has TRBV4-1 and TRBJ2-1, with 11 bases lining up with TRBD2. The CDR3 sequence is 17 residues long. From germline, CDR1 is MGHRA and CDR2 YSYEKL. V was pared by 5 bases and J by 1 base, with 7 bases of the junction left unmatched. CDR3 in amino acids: CASSDSLAGGSYNEQFF. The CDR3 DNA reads TGCGCCAGCAGCGACTCTCTAGCGGGGGGTTCCTACAATGAGCAGTTCTTC.

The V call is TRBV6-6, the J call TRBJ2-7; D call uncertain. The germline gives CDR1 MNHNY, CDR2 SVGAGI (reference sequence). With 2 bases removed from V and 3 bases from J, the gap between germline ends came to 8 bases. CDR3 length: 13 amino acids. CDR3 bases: TGTGCCAGCAGTTACCCCAGCAGCTACGAGCAGTACTTC. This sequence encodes CASSYPSSYEQYF.

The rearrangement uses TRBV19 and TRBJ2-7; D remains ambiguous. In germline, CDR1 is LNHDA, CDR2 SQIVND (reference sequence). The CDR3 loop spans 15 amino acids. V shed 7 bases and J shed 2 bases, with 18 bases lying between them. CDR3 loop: CASKSTGHHTYEQYF. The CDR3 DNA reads TGTGCCAGTAAATCCACTGGCCACCATACCTACGAGCAGTACTTC. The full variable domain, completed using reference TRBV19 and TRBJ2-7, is DGGITQSPKYLFRKEGQNVTLSCEQNLNHDAMYWYRQDPGQGLRLIYYSQIVNDFQKGDIAEGYSVSREKKESFPLTVTSAQKNPTAFYLCASKSTGHHTYEQYFGPGTRLTVT.

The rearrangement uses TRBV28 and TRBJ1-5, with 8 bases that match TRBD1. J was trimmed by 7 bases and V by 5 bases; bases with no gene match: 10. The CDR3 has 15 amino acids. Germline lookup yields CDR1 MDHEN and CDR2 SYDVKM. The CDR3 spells CASSQKGQGRQPQHF. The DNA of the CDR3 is TGTGCCAGCAGTCAGAAAGGACAGGGACGACAGCCCCAGCATTTT.

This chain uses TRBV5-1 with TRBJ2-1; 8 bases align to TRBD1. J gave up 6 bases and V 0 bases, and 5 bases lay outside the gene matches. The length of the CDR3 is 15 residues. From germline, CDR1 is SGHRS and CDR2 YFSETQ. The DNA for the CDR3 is TGCGCCAGCAGCTTGGGTGGGACAGGCAGCAATGAGCAGTTCTTC. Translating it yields CASSLGGTGSNEQFF.

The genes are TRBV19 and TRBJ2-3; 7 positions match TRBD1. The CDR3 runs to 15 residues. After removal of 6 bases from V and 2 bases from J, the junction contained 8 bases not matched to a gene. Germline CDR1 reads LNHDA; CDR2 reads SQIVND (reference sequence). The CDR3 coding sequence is TGTGCCAGTAGGGACAGGTATCCCTCCACAGATACGCAGTATTTT. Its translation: CASRDRYPSTDTQYF.

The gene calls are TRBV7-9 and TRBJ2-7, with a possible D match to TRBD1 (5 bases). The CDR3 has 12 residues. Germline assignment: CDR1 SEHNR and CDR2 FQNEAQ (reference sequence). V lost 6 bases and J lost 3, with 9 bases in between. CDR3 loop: CASSSRVYEQYF. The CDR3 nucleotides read TGTGCCAGCAGTTCCAGGGTCTACGAGCAGTACTTC.

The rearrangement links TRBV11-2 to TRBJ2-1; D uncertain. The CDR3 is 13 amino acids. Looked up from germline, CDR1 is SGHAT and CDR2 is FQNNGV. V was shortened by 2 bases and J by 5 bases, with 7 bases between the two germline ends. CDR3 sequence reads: CASSLSENNEQFF. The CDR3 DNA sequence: TGTGCCAGCAGCTTATCGGAGAACAATGAGCAGTTCTTC.

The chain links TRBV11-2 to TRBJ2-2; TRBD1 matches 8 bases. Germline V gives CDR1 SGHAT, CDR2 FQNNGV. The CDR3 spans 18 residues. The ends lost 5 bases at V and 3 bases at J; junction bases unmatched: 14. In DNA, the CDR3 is TGTGCCAGCAGCCCAGATGGCCGGACAGGGTGGGACACCGGGGAGCTGTTTTTT. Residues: CASSPDGRTGWDTGELFF.

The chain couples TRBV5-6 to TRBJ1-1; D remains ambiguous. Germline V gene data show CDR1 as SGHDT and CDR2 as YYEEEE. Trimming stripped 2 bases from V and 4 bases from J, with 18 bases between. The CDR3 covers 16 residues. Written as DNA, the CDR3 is TGTGCCAGCAGCTTACTCCCGGATGGGTCATTCACTGAAGCTTTCTTT. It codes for CASSLLPDGSFTEAFF. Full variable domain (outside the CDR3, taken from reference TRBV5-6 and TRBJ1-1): DAGVTQSPTHLIKTRGQQVTLRCSPKSGHDTVSWYQQALGQGPQFIFQYYEEEERQRGNFPDRFSGHQFPNYSSELNVNALLLGDSALYLCASSLLPDGSFTEAFFGQGTRLTVV.

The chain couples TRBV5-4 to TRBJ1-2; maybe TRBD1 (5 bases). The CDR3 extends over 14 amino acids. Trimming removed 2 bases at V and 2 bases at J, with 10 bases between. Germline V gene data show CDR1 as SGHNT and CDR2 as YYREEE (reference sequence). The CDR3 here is CASSFGTANYGYTF. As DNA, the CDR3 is TGTGCCAGCAGCTTCGGGACGGCGAACTATGGCTACACCTTC.

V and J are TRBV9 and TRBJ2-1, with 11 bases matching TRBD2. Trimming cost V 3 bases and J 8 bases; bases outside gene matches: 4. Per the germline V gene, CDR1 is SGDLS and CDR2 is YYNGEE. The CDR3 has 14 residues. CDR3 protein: CASSGSGGVDEQFF. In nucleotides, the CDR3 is TGTGCCAGCAGCGGTAGCGGGGGGGTCGATGAGCAGTTCTTC.

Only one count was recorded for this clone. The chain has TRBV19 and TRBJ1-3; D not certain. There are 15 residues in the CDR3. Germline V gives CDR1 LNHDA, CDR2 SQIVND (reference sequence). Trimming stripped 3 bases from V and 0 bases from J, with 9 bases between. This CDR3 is CASSIHPISGNTIYF. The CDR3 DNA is TGTGCCAGTAGTATTCACCCGATCTCTGGAAACACCATATATTTT. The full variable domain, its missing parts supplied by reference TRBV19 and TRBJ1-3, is DGGITQSPKYLFRKEGQNVTLSCEQNLNHDAMYWYRQDPGQGLRLIYYSQIVNDFQKGDIAEGYSVSREKKESFPLTVTSAQKNPTAFYLCASSIHPISGNTIYFGEGSWLTVV.

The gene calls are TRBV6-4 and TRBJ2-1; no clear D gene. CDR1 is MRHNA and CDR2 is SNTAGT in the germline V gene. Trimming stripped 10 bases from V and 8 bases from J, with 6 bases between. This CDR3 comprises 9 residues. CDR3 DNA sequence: TGTGCCACAAGCGATGAGCAGTTCTTC. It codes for CATSDEQFF.

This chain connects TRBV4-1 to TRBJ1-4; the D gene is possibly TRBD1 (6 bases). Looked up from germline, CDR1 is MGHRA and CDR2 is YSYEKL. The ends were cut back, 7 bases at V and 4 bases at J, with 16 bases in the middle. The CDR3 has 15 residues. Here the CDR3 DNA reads TGCGCCAGCAACCGCAGACAGGAAGTTAATGAAAAACTGTTTTTT. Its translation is CASNRRQEVNEKLFF.

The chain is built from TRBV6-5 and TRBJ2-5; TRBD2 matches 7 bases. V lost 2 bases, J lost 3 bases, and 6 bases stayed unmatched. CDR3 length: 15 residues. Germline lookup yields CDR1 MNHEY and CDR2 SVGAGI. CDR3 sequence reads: CASSYRGGPKETQYF. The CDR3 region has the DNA TGTGCCAGCAGTTACCGGGGAGGGCCAAAAGAGACCCAGTACTTC.

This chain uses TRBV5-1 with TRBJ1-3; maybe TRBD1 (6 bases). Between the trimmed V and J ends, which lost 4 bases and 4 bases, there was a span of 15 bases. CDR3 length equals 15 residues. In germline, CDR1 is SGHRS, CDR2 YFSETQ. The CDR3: CASSHSQGTGNTIYF. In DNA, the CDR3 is TGCGCCAGCAGCCATTCTCAAGGGACAGGAAACACCATATATTTT.

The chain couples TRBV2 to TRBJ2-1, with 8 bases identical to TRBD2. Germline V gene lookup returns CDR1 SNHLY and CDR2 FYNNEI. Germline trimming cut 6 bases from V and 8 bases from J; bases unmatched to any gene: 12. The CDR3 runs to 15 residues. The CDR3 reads CASSYPTSDVHEQFF. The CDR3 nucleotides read TGTGCCAGCAGCTACCCGACTAGCGACGTTCATGAGCAGTTCTTC.

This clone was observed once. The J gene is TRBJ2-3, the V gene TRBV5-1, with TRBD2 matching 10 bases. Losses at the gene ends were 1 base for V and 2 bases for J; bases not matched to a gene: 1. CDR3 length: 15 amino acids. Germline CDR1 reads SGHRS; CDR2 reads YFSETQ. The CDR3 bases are TGCGCCAGCAGCTTGAGCGGGGGGGCCACAGATACGCAGTATTTT. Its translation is CASSLSGGATDTQYF.

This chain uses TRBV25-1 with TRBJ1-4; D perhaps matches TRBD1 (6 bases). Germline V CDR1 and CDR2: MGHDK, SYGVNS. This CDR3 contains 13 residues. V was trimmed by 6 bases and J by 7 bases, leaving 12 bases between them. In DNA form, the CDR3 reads TGTGCCAGCAGCCGGGGGGCTTCTGAAAAACTGTTTTTT. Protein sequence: CASSRGASEKLFF.

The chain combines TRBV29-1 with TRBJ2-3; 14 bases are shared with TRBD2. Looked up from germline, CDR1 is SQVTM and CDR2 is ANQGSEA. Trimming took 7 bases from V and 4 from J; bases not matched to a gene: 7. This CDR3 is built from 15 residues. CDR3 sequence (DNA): TGCAGCGGATCGGGACTAGCGGGGGTAGCAGATACGCAGTATTTT. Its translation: CSGSGLAGVADTQYF.

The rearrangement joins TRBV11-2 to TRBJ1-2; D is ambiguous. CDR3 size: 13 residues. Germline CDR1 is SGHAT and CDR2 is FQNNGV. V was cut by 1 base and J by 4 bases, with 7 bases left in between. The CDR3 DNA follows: TGTGCCAGCAGCTTAGGGGTTGGCTATGGCTACACCTTC. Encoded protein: CASSLGVGYGYTF.

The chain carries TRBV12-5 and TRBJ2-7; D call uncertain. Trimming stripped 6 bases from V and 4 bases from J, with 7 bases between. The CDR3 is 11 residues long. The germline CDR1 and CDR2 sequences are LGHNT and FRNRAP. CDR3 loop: CASGQNYEQYF. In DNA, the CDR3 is TGTGCTAGTGGCCAAAATTACGAGCAGTACTTC.